One and the same sample provided the 5 T cell receptor beta chains below, sequenced in a study of T cell responses to AZD1222 COVID-19 vaccine. Sequenced by immunoSEQ multiplex PCR; TCRdb stores in-frame clones only, minus some. The sample consists of some 150,000 clones, more than 70% of them appearing once. This specimen was peripheral blood, taken on day 0 of MenACWY control vaccination. Receptor source: an adult in good health.

CDR3 nucleotides: TGCGCCAGCAGCCAAGCGGGAGTAACCTACGAGCAGTACTTC. Its protein is CASSQAGVTYEQYF. V is TRBV4-1 and J is TRBJ2-7; D perhaps matches TRBD2 (6 bases). Trimming removed 1 base at V and 2 bases at J, with 9 bases between. Germline V lookup: CDR1 MGHRA, CDR2 YSYEKL. CDR3 length: 14 amino acids.

The chain combines TRBV11-1 with TRBJ1-5, with D perhaps matching TRBD1 (5 bases). CDR1 and CDR2 (germline): SGHAT, FQDESV (reference sequence). Trimming stripped 8 bases from V and 5 bases from J, with 22 bases between. CDR3 length equals 16 residues. The CDR3 bases are TGTGCCAGCTCCCGTTTTGGAGGGGCTTGGGATCAGCCCCAGCATTTT. Protein product: CASSRFGGAWDQPQHF.

The chain has TRBV19 and TRBJ1-1; 8 bases are a match to TRBD1. The CDR3 contains 13 residues. Losses at the gene ends were 6 bases for V and 3 bases for J; bases not matched to a gene: 3. Germline CDR1 LNHDA, CDR2 SQIVND (reference sequence). CDR3 nucleotides: TGTGCCAGTAGCGACAGGGGCGACACTGAAGCTTTCTTT. Encoded protein: CASSDRGDTEAFF.

The V gene is TRBV19, the J gene TRBJ2-7; 9 positions agree with TRBD2. The length of the CDR3 is 14 residues. Germline lookup yields CDR1 LNHDA and CDR2 SQIVND (reference sequence). Losses at the gene ends were 5 bases for V and 4 bases for J; bases not matched to a gene: 6. The CDR3 DNA is TGTGCCAGTAGTGCGGGACTAGCAGAATACGAGCAGTACTTC. This encodes CASSAGLAEYEQYF.

The CDR3 protein is CASSWGPQVPTEAFF. CDR3 in DNA: TGTGCCAGCAGTTGGGGGCCTCAGGTTCCCACTGAAGCTTTCTTT. This sequence joins TRBV6-5 and TRBJ1-1, with D tentatively TRBD1 (6 bases). The CDR3 is 15 amino acids. CDR1 is MNHEY, CDR2 SVGAGI, per germline. With 4 bases removed from V and 4 bases from J, the gap between germline ends came to 16 bases.